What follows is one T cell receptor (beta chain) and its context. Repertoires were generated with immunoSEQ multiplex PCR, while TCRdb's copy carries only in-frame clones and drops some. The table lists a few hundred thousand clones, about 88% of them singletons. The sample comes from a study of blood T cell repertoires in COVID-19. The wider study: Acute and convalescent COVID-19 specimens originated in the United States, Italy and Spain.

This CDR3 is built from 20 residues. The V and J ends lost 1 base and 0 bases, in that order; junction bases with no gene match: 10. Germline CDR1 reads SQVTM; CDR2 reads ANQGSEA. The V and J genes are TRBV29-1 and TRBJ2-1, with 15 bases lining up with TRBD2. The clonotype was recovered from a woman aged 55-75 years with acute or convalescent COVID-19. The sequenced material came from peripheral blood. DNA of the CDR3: TGCAGCGTTGAAGCTCGGGGGGGACTAGCGGGAGGCTTCTCCTACAATGAGCAGTTCTTC. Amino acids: CSVEARGGLAGGFSYNEQFF.